This entry describes one T cell receptor beta chain. Its antigen is undetermined. As to treatment: 15 to 20 received Ad26.COV2.S at low or high dose, single or two shots; five or six received placebo; per-sample allocation not given. Sampling was performed 63 days after the first vaccine or placebo injection. An Ad26 vector expressing Wuhan-strain SARS-CoV-2 spike constituted the vaccine. The data are from a study of Ad26.COV2.S vaccination and SARS-CoV-2 variants. The overall study: Recipients of Ad26.COV2.S got it intramuscularly, once or twice 56 days apart. General study findings and limits: Breadth of non-spike TCRs did not differ between vaccinees and placebo recipients. Recipients given vaccine exceeded placebo recipients in spike-specific TCR breadth.

Sequenced by immunoSEQ multiplex PCR; TCRdb stores in-frame clones only, minus some. The table includes some 350,000 clones, roughly 90% detected once. Source: peripheral blood, taken in a trial of Ad26.COV2.S vaccine versus placebo. This TCR derives from a person between 18 and 65 years old who received the Ad26.COV2.S COVID-19 vaccine or a placebo.

Here the CDR3 DNA reads TGTGCCAGCAGCGTCGGGGGGCAACTCTATAATTCACCCCTCCACTTT. The encoded protein is CASSVGGQLYNSPLHF. The chain recombines TRBV9 with TRBJ1-6; maybe TRBD1 (6 bases). The germline CDR1 and CDR2 sequences are SGDLS and YYNGEE. The CDR3 loop spans 16 amino acids. The V end lost 2 bases, the J end lost 3 bases, and 12 bases lay between the germline ends.